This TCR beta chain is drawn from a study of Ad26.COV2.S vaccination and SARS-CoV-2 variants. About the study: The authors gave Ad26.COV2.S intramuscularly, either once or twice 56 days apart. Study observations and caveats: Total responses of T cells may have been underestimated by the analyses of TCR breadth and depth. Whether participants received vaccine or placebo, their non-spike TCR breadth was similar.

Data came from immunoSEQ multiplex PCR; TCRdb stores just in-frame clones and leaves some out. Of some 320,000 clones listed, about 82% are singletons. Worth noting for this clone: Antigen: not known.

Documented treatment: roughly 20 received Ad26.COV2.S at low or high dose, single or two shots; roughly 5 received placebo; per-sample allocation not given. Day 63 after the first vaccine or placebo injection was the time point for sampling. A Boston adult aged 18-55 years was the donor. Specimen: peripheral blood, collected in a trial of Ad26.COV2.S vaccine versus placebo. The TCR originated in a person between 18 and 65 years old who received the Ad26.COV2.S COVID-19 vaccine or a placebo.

The CDR3: CASSPSLSRVTGELFF. The CDR3 coding sequence is TGTGCCAGCAGCCCTAGCCTTTCACGAGTTACCGGGGAGCTGTTTTTT. The V call is TRBV7-3, the J call TRBJ2-2, with D perhaps TRBD2 (5 bases). The CDR3 is 16 residues long. Per germline, CDR1 SGHTA and CDR2 FQGTGA. V lost 5 bases and J lost 5, with 18 bases in between.